These T cell receptor beta chains were read from a single sample in a study of cytomegalovirus exposure and HLA in healthy donors. Sequencing was performed with immunoSEQ multiplex PCR; in TCRdb, only in-frame clones are kept and a portion is missing. The table has 200,000 to 250,000 clones, approximately 82% seen once; the top ten hold over 0.5%. The sequenced sample was PBMCs. The receptors here all came from a woman aged 40-49 years in good health and CMV-seronegative. Both conserved end residues are part of each CDR3. A D gene is named only where the DNA matches it firmly. Clone size appears in some rows only: once, few, many, or a class for an expanded clone.

>TRBD2|NA|TRBV19|TRBJ2-5
TGTGCCAGTAGTATAGGACTAGCGGGGGGAGAGACCCAGTACTTC
CASSIGLAGGETQYF
>TRBD2|NA|TRBV7-8|TRBJ2-1
TGTGCCAGCAGCTTAGGGTCTAGCGGGGGGGTTTACAATGAGCAGTTCTTC
CASSLGSSGGVYNEQFF
>NA|NA|TRBV19|TRBJ1-5
TGTGCCAGTAGTATCGGGCAGGGTAGCGGTCAGCCCCAGCATTTT
CASSIGQGSGQPQHF
>NA|NA|TRBV9|TRBJ1-5
TGTGCCAGCAGCGCAGTGGGCAATCAGCCCCAGCATTTT
CASSAVGNQPQHF
>TRBD2|NA|TRBV5-1|TRBJ2-3
TGCGCCAGCAGAGAAGGGAGGGCAGATACGCAGTATTTT
CASREGRADTQYF
>TRBD1|NA|TRBV29-1|TRBJ2-7
TGCAGCGTCGTCGGGGACAGACTTTACGAGCAGTACTTC
CSVVGDRLYEQYF
>NA|NA|TRBV4-1|TRBJ1-3
TGCGCCAGCAGCCAGGCCTTGGGCTTGACAGATTCTGGAAACACCATATATTTT
CASSQALGLTDSGNTIYF
>NA|NA|TRBV2|TRBJ1-6
TGTGCCAGCAGTTGGGCGGGGCCCGGGGACGGATCACCCCTCCACTTT
CASSWAGPGDGSPLHF
>NA|NA|TRBV11-3|TRBJ2-7
TGTGCCAGCAGCTATCGGGTAGGGGGAGTCATGGACGAGCAGTACTTC
CASSYRVGGVMDEQYF
>NA|NA|TRBV10-2|TRBJ1-5
TGCGCCAGCAGTGAGTCATTTTCAGGGGCGGGTCAGCCCCAGCATTTT
CASSESFSGAGQPQHF
>NA|NA|TRBV30|TRBJ1-5
TGTGCCTGGAGCCCCGGGAGGGGGAGGCAGCCCCAGCATTTT
CAWSPGRGRQPQHF
>TRBD1|NA|TRBV7-9|TRBJ2-3
TGTGCCAGCAGCTCCCCCGACAGGGAGCTCACAGATACGCAGTATTTT
CASSSPDRELTDTQYF
>NA|NA|TRBV15|TRBJ1-5
TGTGCCACCAGCAGAGTGGGGGGGGTCGGGCAGCCCCAGCATTTT
CATSRVGGVGQPQHF
>TRBD1|NA|TRBV7-6|TRBJ2-2
TGTGCCAGCAGTTTCGAGACAGGGTCGAGCGGGGAGCTGTTTTTT
CASSFETGSSGELFF
>NA|NA|TRBV28|TRBJ1-2
TGTGCCAGCAGTTTACAGGACTATGGCTACACCTTC
CASSLQDYGYTF
>NA|NA|TRBV2|TRBJ2-3
TGTGCCAGCAGTGGGAGGGGAACAGATACGCAGTATTTT
CASSGRGTDTQYF
>NA|NA|TRBV9|TRBJ2-1
TGTGCCAGCAGTGTTGGGCCACGGGATCGGAATGAGCAGTTCTTC
CASSVGPRDRNEQFF
>NA|NA|TRBV19|TRBJ2-6
TGTGCCAGTAGTATCCAGGCGTATCGCTCTGGGGCCAACGTCCTGACTTTC
CASSIQAYRSGANVLTF
>TRBD1|once|TRBV18|TRBJ1-2
TGTGCCAGCTCACGGGACAGGGACTACGGCTACACCTTC
CASSRDRDYGYTF
>NA|NA|TRBV7-8|TRBJ1-1
TGTGCCAGCAGCTTAGCGCTGGGGGGGGTACCTGCTGAAGCTTTCTTT
CASSLALGGVPAEAFF
>NA|NA|TRBV6-6|TRBJ2-3
TGTGCCAGCAGGACTAGAGGAGATACGCAGTATTTT
CASRTRGDTQYF
>NA|NA|TRBV14|TRBJ1-3
TGTGCCAGCAGCCAAGGGCTGTTCTCTGGAAACACCATATATTTT
CASSQGLFSGNTIYF
>NA|once|TRBV29-1|TRBJ1-1
TGCAGCGTTCAACAGGGCGAAGCTTTCTTT
CSVQQGEAFF
>NA|NA|TRBV7-9|TRBJ1-6
TGTGCCAGCAGCTTAGCGGGGCGGTGGACTTCACCCCTCCACTTT
CASSLAGRWTSPLHF
>NA|NA|TRBV29-1|TRBJ1-1
TGCAGCGTTGTGAGGAGGGGGAACACTGAAGCTTTCTTT
CSVVRRGNTEAFF
>NA|NA|TRBV2|TRBJ2-4
TGTGCCAGCAAACCAGACAGGCCCAAAAACATTCAGTACTTC
CASKPDRPKNIQYF
>NA|few|TRBV19|TRBJ2-1
TGTGCCAGTACCTCCCCGACTAGTCCCGTGCCTGAGCAGTTCTTC
CASTSPTSPVPEQFF
>TRBD1|NA|TRBV5-5|TRBJ1-5
TGTGCCAGCAGCCGGACAGGGGGCAATCAGCCCCAGCATTTT
CASSRTGGNQPQHF
>TRBD2|once|TRBV29-1|TRBJ2-7
TGCAGCGTTGATGGTGCGGGGGGCTCCTACGAGCAGTACTTC
CSVDGAGGSYEQYF
>NA|NA|TRBV6-1|TRBJ1-6
TGTGCCAGCGCCCGCAGGGTGGATTCACCCCTCCACTTT
CASARRVDSPLHF
>TRBD1|NA|TRBV28|TRBJ2-7
TGTGCCAGCAGCTATCGGACAGGGGCTCAAGAGCAGTACTTC
CASSYRTGAQEQYF
>NA|NA|TRBV27|TRBJ2-7
TGTGCCAGCAGTGAACTACCGTCTCCTTTCGAGCAGTACTTC
CASSELPSPFEQYF
>NA|NA|TRBV19|TRBJ1-5
TGTGCCAGTAGGAGGCCGGGGAGCAATCAGCCCCAGCATTTT
CASRRPGSNQPQHF
>NA|NA|TRBV18|TRBJ2-2
TGTGCCAGCTCACCCCTTAGTAACACCGGGGAGCTGTTTTTT
CASSPLSNTGELFF
>TRBD1|NA|TRBV19|TRBJ1-1
TGTGCCAGTAGTCGACTTTGGACAGGGGGTTCCACTGAAGCTTTCTTT
CASSRLWTGGSTEAFF
>TRBD1|NA|TRBV11-3|TRBJ1-4
TGTGCCAGCAGCCGCACCGGGACAGGGAAGGAAAAACTGTTTTTT
CASSRTGTGKEKLFF
>TRBD2|NA|TRBV6-5|TRBJ2-7
TGTGCCAGCAGTTACTCTCGGGGGGGCCACGAGCAGTACTTC
CASSYSRGGHEQYF
>NA|once|TRBV7-9|TRBJ2-3
TGTGCCATTCTACAGGGACGCACAGATACGCAGTATTTT
CAILQGRTDTQYF
>TRBD1|NA|TRBV4-2|TRBJ1-2
TGTGCCAGCAGCACTCCCAGACAGGGCCCCCTTGAAGGCTACACCTTC
CASSTPRQGPLEGYTF
>TRBD1|NA|TRBV5-1|TRBJ2-7
TGCGCCAGCAGCTTTACAGGGGTTGAGCAGTACTTC
CASSFTGVEQYF
>NA|NA|TRBV4-3|TRBJ2-5
TGCGCCAGCAGCCAAGATTCTGGGCGGGGCGGAGAGACCCAGTACTTC
CASSQDSGRGGETQYF
>NA|once|TRBV7-9|TRBJ2-7
TGTGCCAGCTCCCGGGACAAATACGAGCAGTACTTC
CASSRDKYEQYF
>NA|NA|TRBV5-6|TRBJ2-2
TGTGCCAGCAGCCCACACATCGGGGAGCTGTTTTTT
CASSPHIGELFF
>NA|NA|TRBV6-5|TRBJ2-4
TGTGCCAGCACTGGCACGTCTAGAGCCAAAAACATTCAGTACTTC
CASTGTSRAKNIQYF
>TRBD1|NA|TRBV29-1|TRBJ1-4
TGCAGCGTTGAAGATCTTTCGGGCAGGGGGCCTGAAAAACTGTTTTTT
CSVEDLSGRGPEKLFF
>NA|NA|TRBV29-1|TRBJ2-3
TGCAGCGTTGACAGGCGCACAGATACGCAGTATTTT
CSVDRRTDTQYF
>NA|NA|TRBV2|TRBJ2-1
TGTGCCAGCAGCTACAGGGAAAATGAGCAGTTCTTC
CASSYRENEQFF